The sequence of this T cell receptor beta chain was determined in a study of T cell responses to AZD1222 COVID-19 vaccine. Study-wide results and caveats: AZD1222 recipients seropositive at baseline numbered only 6 or 7.

A note on this clone: As yet, its antigen is unknown.

Profiled with immunoSEQ multiplex PCR; TCRdb holds only in-frame clones, not every one. The sample has some 150,000 clones, under 95% seen once. CDR1 is SGHNT, CDR2 YYREEE, per germline (reference sequence). The CDR3 has 14 amino acids. Trimming took off 1 base at V and 5 bases at J, with 12 bases between the two ends. Material: peripheral blood, obtained on day 0 of AZD1222 vaccination. This chain joins TRBV5-4 and TRBJ1-1; a weak D match, TRBD1 (6 bases). This sequence originates from an adult in good health. The DNA for the CDR3 is TGTGCCAGCAGCTTGAGCAGGGGCTGGACTGAAGCTTTCTTT. Amino acid sequence: CASSLSRGWTEAFF.